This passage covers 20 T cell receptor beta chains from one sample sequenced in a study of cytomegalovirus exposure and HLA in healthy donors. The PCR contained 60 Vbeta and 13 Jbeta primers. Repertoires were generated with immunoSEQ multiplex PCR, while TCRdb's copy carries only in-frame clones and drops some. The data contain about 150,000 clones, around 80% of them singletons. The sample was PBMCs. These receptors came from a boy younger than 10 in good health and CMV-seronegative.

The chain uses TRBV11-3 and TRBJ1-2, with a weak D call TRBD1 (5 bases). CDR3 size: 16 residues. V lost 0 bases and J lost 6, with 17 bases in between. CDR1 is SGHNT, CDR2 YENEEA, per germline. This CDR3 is CASSLDGSGGNDGYTF. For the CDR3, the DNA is TGTGCCAGCAGCTTAGATGGTTCGGGGGGTAATGATGGCTACACCTTC.

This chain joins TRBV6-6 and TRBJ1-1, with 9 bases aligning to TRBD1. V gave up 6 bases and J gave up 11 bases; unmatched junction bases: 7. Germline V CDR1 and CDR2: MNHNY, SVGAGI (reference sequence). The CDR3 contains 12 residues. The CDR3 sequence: CASRPGQGNAFF. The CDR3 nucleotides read TGTGCCAGCAGACCCGGACAGGGGAATGCTTTCTTT.

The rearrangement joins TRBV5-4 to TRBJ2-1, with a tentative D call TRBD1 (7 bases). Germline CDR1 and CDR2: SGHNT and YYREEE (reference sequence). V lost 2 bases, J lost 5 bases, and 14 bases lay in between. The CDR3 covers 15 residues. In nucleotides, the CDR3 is TGTGCCAGCAGCTTCGGGGGACAGTTGGACAATGAGCAGTTCTTC. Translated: CASSFGGQLDNEQFF.

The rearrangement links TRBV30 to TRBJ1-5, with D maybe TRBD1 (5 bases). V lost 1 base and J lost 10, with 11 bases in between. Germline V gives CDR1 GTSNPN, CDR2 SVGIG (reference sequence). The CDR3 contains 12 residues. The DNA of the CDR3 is TGTGCCTGGAGTGGCGGGGCCCAACCCCAGCATTTT. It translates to CAWSGGAQPQHF. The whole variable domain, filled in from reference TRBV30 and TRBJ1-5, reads SQTIHQWPATLVQPVGSPLSLECTVEGTSNPNLYWYRQAAGRGLQLLFYSVGIGQISSEVPQNLSASRPQDRQFILSSKKLLLSDSGFYLCAWSGGAQPQHFGDGTRLSIL.

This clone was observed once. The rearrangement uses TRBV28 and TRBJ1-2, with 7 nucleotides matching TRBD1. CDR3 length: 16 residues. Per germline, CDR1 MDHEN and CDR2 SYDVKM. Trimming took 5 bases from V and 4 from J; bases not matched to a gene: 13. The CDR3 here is CASSKGGGRSGYGYTF. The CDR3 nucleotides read TGTGCCAGCAGTAAAGGAGGGGGCCGCAGTGGCTATGGCTACACCTTC.

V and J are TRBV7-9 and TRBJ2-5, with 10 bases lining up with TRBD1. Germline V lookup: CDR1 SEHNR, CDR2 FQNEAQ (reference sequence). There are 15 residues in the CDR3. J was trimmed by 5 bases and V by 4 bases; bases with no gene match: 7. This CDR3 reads CASSSSRTGGETQYF. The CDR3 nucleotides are TGTGCCAGCAGCTCAAGTAGGACAGGGGGGGAGACCCAGTACTTC.

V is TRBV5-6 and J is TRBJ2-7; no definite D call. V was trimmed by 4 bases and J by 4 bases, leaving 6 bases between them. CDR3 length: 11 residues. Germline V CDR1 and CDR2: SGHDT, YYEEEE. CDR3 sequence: CASSIHYEQYF. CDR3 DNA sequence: TGTGCCAGCAGCATCCATTACGAGCAGTACTTC.

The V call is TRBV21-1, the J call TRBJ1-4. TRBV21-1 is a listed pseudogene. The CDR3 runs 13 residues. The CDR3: CASASRGSEKLFF. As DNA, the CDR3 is TGTGCCAGCGCTTCACGGGGAAGTGAAAAACTGTTTTTT.

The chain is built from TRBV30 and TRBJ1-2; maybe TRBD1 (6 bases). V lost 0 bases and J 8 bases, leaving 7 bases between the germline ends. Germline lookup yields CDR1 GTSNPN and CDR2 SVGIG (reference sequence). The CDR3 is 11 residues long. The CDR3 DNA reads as TGTGCCTGGAGTGTACAGGGCGGCTACACCTTC. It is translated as CAWSVQGGYTF.

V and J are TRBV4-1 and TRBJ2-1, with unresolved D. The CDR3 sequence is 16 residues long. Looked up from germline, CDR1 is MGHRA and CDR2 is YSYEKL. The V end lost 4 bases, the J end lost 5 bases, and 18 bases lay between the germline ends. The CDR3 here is CASSRKIGKTNNEQFF. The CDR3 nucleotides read TGCGCCAGCAGCCGAAAGATCGGAAAAACTAACAATGAGCAGTTCTTC.

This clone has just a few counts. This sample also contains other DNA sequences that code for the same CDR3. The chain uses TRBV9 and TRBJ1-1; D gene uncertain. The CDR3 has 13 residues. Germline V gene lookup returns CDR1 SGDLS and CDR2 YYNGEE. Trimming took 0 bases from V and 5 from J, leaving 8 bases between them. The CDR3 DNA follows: TGTGCCAGCAGCGTAGAGGCGGGGACTGAAGCTTTCTTT. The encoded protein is CASSVEAGTEAFF.

The CDR3 region is CASSAIPGTSGRVNEQFF. CDR3 bases: TGTGCCAGCAGCGCTATTCCCGGGACTAGCGGGAGGGTCAATGAGCAGTTCTTC. The chain employs TRBV7-9 and TRBJ2-1; 16 bases align to TRBD2. The V gene end was trimmed by 5 bases and the J gene end by 6 bases; junction bases not matched to a gene: 10. Looked up from germline, CDR1 is SEHNR and CDR2 is FQNEAQ (reference sequence). The CDR3 has 18 amino acids.

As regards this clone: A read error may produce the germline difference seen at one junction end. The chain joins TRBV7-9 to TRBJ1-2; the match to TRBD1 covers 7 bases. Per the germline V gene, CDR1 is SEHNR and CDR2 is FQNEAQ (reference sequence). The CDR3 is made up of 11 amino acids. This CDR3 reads CASSLEGQPFF. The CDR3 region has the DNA TGTGCCAGCAGCTTAGAGGGACAGCCCTTCTTC.

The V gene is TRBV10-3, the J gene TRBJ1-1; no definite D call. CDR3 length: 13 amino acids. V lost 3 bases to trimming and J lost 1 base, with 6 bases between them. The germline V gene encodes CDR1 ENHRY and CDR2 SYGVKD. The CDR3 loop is CAISEERNTEAFF. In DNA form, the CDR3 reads TGTGCCATCAGTGAAGAGAGGAACACTGAAGCTTTCTTT.

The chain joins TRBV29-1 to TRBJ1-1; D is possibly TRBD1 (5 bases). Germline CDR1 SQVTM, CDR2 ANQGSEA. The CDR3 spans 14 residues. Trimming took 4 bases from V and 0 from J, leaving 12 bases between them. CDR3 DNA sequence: TGCAGCGTTGGGGGGGGATCAATGAACACTGAAGCTTTCTTT. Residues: CSVGGGSMNTEAFF.

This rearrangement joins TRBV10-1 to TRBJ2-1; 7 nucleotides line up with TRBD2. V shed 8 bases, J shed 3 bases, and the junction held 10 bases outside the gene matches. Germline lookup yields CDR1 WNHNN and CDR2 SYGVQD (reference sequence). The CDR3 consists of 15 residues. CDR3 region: CASLLPGLSYNEQFF. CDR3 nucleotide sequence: TGCGCCAGCCTCTTGCCGGGACTAAGCTACAATGAGCAGTTCTTC.

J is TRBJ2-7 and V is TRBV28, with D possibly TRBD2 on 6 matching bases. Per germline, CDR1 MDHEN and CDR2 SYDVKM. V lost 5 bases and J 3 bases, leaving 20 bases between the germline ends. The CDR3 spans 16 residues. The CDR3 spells CASSPIETRRGYEQYF. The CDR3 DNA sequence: TGTGCCAGCAGTCCTATTGAGACCCGGCGGGGCTACGAGCAGTACTTC.

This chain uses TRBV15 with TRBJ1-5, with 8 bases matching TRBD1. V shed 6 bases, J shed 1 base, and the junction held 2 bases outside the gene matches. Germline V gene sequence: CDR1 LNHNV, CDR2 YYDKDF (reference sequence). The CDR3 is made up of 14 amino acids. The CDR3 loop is CATRRDRSNQPQHF. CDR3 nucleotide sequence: TGTGCCACCAGGAGGGACAGGAGCAATCAGCCCCAGCATTTT.

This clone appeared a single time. CDR3 sequence reads: CSAERGNTIYF. CDR3 sequence (DNA): TGCAGTGCTGAAAGAGGCAACACCATATATTTT. The chain joins TRBV20-1 to TRBJ1-3; D remains ambiguous. Germline CDR1 and CDR2: DFQATT and SNEGSKA (reference sequence). CDR3 length: 11 amino acids. V was shortened by 5 bases and J by 7 bases, with 9 bases between the two germline ends.

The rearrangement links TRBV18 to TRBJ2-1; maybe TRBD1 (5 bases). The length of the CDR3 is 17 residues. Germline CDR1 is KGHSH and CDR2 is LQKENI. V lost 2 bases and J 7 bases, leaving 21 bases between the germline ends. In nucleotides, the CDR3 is TGTGCCAGCTCACCAAAATCCGGCCAGGGTTTTCCTAATGAGCAGTTCTTC. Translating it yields CASSPKSGQGFPNEQFF.